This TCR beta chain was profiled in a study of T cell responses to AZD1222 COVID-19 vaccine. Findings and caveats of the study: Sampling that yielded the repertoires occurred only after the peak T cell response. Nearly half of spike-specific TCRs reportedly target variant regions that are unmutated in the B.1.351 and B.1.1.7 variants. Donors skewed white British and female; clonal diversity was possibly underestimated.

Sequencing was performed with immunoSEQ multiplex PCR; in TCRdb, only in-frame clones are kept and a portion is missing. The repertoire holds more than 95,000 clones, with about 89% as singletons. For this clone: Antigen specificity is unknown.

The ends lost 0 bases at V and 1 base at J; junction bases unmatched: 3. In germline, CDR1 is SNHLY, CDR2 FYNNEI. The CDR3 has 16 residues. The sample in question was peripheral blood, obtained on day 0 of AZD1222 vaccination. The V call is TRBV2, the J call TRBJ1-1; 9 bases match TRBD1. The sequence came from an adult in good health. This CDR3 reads CASSEAEGQGNTEAFF. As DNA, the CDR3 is TGTGCCAGCAGTGAAGCCGAGGGACAGGGGAACACTGAAGCTTTCTTT.